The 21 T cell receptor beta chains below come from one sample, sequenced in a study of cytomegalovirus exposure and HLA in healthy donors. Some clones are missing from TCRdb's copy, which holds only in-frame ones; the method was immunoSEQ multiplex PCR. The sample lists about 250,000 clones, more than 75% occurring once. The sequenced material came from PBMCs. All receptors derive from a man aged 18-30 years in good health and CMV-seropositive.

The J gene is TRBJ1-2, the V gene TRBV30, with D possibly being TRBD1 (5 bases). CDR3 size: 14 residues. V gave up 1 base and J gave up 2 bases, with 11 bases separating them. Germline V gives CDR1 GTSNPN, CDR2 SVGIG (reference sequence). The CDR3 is CAWSAWGKNYGYTF. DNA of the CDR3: TGTGCCTGGAGTGCATGGGGGAAAAACTATGGCTACACCTTC.

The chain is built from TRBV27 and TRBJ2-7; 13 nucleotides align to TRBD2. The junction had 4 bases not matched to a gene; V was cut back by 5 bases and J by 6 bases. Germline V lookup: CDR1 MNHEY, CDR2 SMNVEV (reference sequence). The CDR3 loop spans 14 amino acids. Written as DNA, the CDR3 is TGTGCCAGCAGTCCGGGGACTAGCGGGATCGAGCAGTACTTC. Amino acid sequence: CASSPGTSGIEQYF.

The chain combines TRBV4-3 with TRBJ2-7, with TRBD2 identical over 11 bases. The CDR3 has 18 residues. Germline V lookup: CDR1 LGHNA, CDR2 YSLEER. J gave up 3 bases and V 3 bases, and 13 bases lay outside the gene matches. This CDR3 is CASSHSPGLADTNYEQYF. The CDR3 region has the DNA TGCGCCAGCAGCCATTCCCCGGGACTAGCGGATACCAACTACGAGCAGTACTTC.

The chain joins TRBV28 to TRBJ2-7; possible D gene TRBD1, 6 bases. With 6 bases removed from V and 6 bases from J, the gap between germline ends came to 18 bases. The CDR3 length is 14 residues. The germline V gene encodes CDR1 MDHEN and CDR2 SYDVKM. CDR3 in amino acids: CASSLHRDPPEQYF. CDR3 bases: TGTGCCAGCAGCCTCCACAGGGACCCCCCCGAGCAGTACTTC.

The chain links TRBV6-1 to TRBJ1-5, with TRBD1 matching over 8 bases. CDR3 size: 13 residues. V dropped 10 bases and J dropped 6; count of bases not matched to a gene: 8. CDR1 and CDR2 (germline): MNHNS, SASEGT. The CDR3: CATISGGRQPQHF. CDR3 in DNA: TGTGCCACCATATCAGGGGGCCGTCAGCCCCAGCATTTT.

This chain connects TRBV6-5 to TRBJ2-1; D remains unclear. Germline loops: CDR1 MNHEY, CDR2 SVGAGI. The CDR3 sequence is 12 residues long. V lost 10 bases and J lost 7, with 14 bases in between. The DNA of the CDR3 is TGTGCCACCAGGCAGTGGGATAATGAGCAGTTCTTC. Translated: CATRQWDNEQFF.

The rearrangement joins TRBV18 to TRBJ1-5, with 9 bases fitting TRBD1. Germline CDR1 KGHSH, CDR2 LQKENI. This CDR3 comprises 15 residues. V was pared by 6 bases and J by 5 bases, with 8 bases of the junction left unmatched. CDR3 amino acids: CASSPTGGADQPQHF. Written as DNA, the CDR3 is TGTGCCAGCTCTCCAACAGGGGGCGCGGATCAGCCCCAGCATTTT. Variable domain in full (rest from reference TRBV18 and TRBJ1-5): NAGVMQNPRHLVRRRGQEARLRCSPMKGHSHVYWYRQLPEEGLKFMVYLQKENIIDESGMPKERFSAEFPKEGPSILRIQQVVRGDSAAYFCASSPTGGADQPQHFGDGTRLSIL.

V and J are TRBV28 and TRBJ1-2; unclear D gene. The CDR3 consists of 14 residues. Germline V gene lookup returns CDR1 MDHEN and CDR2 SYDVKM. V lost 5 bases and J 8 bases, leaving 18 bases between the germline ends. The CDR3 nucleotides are TGTGCCAGCAGTCAAAAACCTTCCCCCCGGGGCTACACCTTC. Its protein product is CASSQKPSPRGYTF.

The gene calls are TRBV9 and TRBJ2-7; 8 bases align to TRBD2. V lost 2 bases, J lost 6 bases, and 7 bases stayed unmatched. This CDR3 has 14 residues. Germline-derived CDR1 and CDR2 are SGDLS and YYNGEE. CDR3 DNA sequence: TGTGCCAGCAGCGTGAGCGGGAGTTCTCTCGAGCAGTACTTC. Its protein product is CASSVSGSSLEQYF.

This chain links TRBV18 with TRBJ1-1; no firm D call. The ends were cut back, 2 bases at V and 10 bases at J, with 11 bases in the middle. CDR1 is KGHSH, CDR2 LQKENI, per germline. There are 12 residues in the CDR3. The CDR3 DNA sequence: TGTGCCAGCTCACCAGATCCCCCGAGAGCTTTCTTT. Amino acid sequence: CASSPDPPRAFF.

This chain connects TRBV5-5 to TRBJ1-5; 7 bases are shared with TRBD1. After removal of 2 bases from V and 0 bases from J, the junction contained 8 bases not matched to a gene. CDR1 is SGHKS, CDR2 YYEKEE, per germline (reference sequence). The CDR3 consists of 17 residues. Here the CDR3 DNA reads TGTGCCAGCAGCTTTTCAGGGGGGTATGGTAGCAATCAGCCCCAGCATTTT. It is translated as CASSFSGGYGSNQPQHF.

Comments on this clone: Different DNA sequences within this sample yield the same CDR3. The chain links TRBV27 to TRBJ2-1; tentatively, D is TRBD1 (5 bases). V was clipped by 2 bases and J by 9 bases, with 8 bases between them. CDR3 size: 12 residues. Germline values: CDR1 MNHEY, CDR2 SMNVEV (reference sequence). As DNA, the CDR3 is TGTGCCAGCAGTTTACTAGGGGCTGAGCAGTTCTTC. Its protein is CASSLLGAEQFF.

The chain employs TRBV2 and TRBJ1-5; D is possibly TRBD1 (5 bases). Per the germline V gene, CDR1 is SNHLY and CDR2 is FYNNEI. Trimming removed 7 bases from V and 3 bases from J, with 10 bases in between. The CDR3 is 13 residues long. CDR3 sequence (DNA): TGTGCCAGCACGCGACAGCTCAATCAGCCCCAGCATTTT. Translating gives CASTRQLNQPQHF.

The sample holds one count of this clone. The CDR3 bases are TGTGCCAGCAGCTTTAGTTCCTACGAGCAGTACTTC. This gives the protein CASSFSSYEQYF. The V call is TRBV5-4, the J call TRBJ2-7; D gene unclear. Germline V gives CDR1 SGHNT, CDR2 YYREEE (reference sequence). With 2 bases removed from V and 1 base from J, the gap between germline ends came to 4 bases. This CDR3 comprises 12 residues.

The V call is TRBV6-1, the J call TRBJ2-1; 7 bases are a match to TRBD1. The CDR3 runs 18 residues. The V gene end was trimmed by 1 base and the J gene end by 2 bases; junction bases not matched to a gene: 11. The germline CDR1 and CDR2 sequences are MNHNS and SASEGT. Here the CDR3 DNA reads TGTGCCAGCAGTGAAGGGTCCTCGGGACAGCTTACCTACAATGAGCAGTTCTTC. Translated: CASSEGSSGQLTYNEQFF.

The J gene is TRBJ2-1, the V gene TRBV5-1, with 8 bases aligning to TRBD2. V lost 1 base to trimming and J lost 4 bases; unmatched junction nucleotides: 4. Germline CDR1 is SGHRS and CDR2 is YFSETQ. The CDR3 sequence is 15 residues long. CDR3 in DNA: TGCGCCAGCAGCTTGACTAGCGGAGAATACAATGAGCAGTTCTTC. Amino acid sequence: CASSLTSGEYNEQFF.

In DNA, the CDR3 is TGTGCCATCAGGGCCAAAACAGGGGTCAATGAGCAGTTCTTC. Its translation: CAIRAKTGVNEQFF. The rearrangement uses TRBV10-3 and TRBJ2-1, with 7 nucleotides matching TRBD1. This CDR3 has 14 amino acids. V shed 6 bases, J shed 6 bases, and the junction held 8 bases outside the gene matches. Germline CDR1 is ENHRY and CDR2 is SYGVKD.

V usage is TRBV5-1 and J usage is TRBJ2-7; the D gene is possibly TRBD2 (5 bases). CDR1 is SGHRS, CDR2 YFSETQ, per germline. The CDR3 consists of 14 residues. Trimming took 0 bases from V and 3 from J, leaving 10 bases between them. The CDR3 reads CASSLAGVNYEQYF. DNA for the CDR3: TGCGCCAGCAGCTTGGCCGGGGTTAACTACGAGCAGTACTTC.

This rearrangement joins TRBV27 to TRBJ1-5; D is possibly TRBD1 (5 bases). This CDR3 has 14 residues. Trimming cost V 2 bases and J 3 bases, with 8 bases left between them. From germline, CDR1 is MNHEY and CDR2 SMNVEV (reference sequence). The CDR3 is CASSLRGDNQPQHF. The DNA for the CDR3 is TGTGCCAGCAGTTTAAGAGGGGACAATCAGCCCCAGCATTTT.

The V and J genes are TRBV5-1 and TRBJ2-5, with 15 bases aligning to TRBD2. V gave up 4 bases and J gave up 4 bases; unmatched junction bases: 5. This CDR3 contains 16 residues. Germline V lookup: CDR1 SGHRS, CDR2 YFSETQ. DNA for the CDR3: TGCGCCAGCAGCCACGGACTAGCGGGAGGGGTAGAGACCCAGTACTTC. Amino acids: CASSHGLAGGVETQYF.

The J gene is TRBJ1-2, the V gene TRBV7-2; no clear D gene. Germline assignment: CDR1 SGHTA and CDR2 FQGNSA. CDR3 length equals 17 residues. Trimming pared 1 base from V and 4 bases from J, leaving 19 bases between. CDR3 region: CASSLDGSAYPLYGYTF. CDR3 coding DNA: TGTGCCAGCAGCTTAGACGGCAGTGCCTATCCGCTCTATGGCTACACCTTC.